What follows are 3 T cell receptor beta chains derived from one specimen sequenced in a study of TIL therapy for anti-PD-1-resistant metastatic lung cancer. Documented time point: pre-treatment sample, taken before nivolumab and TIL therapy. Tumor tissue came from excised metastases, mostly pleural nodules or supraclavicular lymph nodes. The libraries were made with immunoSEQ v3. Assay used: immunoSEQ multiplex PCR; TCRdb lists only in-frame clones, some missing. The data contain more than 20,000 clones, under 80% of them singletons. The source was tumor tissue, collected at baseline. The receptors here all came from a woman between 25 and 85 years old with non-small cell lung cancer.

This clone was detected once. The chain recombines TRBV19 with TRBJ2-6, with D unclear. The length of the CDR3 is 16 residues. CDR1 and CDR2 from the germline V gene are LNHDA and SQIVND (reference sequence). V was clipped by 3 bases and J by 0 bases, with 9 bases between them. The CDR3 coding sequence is TGTGCCAGTAGTATTTGGACGGGCTCTGGGGCCAACGTCCTGACTTTC. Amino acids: CASSIWTGSGANVLTF. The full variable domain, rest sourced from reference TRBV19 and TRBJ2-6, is DGGITQSPKYLFRKEGQNVTLSCEQNLNHDAMYWYRQDPGQGLRLIYYSQIVNDFQKGDIAEGYSVSREKKESFPLTVTSAQKNPTAFYLCASSIWTGSGANVLTFGAGSRLTVL.

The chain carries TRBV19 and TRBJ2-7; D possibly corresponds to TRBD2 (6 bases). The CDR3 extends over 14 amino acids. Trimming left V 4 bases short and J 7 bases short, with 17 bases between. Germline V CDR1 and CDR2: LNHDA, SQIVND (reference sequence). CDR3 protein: CASSSLGGVGEQYF. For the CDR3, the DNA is TGTGCCAGTAGTAGTCTCGGGGGAGTGGGAGAGCAGTACTTC.

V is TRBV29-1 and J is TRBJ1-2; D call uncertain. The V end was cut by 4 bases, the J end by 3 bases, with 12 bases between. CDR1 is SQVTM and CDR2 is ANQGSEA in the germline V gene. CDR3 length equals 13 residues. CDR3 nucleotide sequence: TGCAGCGTTGTGCAGCACCAGGACTATGGCTACACCTTC. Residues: CSVVQHQDYGYTF.